The 29 T cell receptor beta chains below were found in one sample sequenced in a study of cytomegalovirus exposure and HLA in healthy donors. Measured with immunoSEQ multiplex PCR; TCRdb has only the in-frame clones, and not every one. The data contain 150,000 to 200,000 clones, around four fifths of them singletons. The sample consisted of PBMCs. The origin of the receptors is a young man in good health and CMV-seropositive.

The chain recombines TRBV9 with TRBJ2-7; 10 nucleotides line up with TRBD1. This CDR3 has 18 residues. Germline trimming cut 0 bases from V and 2 bases from J; bases unmatched to any gene: 11. CDR1 is SGDLS and CDR2 is YYNGEE in the germline V gene. The CDR3 loop reads CASSVDGKGGQGAYEQYF. The DNA of the CDR3 is TGTGCCAGCAGCGTAGATGGGAAGGGAGGACAGGGGGCCTACGAGCAGTACTTC.

The chain couples TRBV6-1 to TRBJ1-6; D unclear. Trimming left V 8 bases short and J 0 bases short, with 8 bases between. CDR1 is MNHNS, CDR2 SASEGT, per germline. The CDR3 is 14 residues long. The CDR3 protein is CASLGSSYNSPLHF. In DNA, the CDR3 is TGTGCCAGCCTTGGGAGCTCCTATAATTCACCCCTCCACTTT.

The V call is TRBV14, the J call TRBJ2-3; D is possibly TRBD1 (6 bases). Germline CDR1 and CDR2: SGHDN and FVKESK. The V end was cut by 4 bases, the J end by 4 bases, with 27 bases between. This CDR3 is built from 19 residues. This chain's CDR3 is CASSPHKLLRQDGADTQYF. The CDR3 coding sequence is TGTGCCAGCAGCCCCCACAAGTTACTACGACAGGATGGAGCAGATACGCAGTATTTT.

V and J are TRBV9 and TRBJ1-1; no definite D call. The CDR3 covers 14 residues. Trimming shortened V by 3 bases and J by 1 base, and 10 bases separated the two germline ends. CDR1 and CDR2 from the germline V gene are SGDLS and YYNGEE. CDR3 in DNA: TGTGCCAGCAGCGCGGGAGCAGAGAACACTGAAGCTTTCTTT. Its translation is CASSAGAENTEAFF.

The chain couples TRBV6-5 to TRBJ1-2, with D unclear. The CDR3 runs 14 residues. Trimming took off 4 bases at V and 3 bases at J, with 12 bases between the two ends. The germline gives CDR1 MNHEY, CDR2 SVGAGI. The CDR3 nucleotides read TGTGCCAGCAGTTCGATCTTCAGTGACTATGGCTACACCTTC. Translation gives CASSSIFSDYGYTF.

CDR3 amino acids: CASSPRTAGTGAYGYTF. The CDR3 DNA reads TGTGCCAGCTCACCACGAACAGCCGGGACAGGGGCCTATGGCTACACCTTC. The chain joins TRBV18 to TRBJ1-2; 10 nucleotides align to TRBD1. V shed 1 base and J 4 bases; nucleotides not matched to a gene: 9. The CDR3 is 17 residues long. Germline CDR1 reads KGHSH; CDR2 reads LQKENI.

The chain uses TRBV4-3 and TRBJ2-7; possibly TRBD1 for D (6 bases). Germline CDR1 is LGHNA and CDR2 is YSLEER. There are 15 residues in the CDR3. With 4 bases removed from V and 2 bases from J, the gap between germline ends came to 15 bases. CDR3 residues: CASSLRSTGTYEQYF. Here the CDR3 DNA reads TGCGCCAGCAGCCTAAGGAGTACAGGGACCTACGAGCAGTACTTC.

The chain couples TRBV5-1 to TRBJ2-7; 8 bases are a match to TRBD1. CDR1 is SGHRS and CDR2 is YFSETQ in the germline V gene. This CDR3 is built from 12 residues. After removal of 3 bases from V and 6 bases from J, the junction contained 2 bases not matched to a gene. The CDR3 loop is CASSSDRGEQYF. CDR3 DNA: TGCGCCAGCAGCTCCGACAGGGGCGAGCAGTACTTC.

Here the CDR3 DNA reads TGTGCCAGCAGCGTAGACCCAGCGGGTGGTGAAAAACTGTTTTTT. As protein: CASSVDPAGGEKLFF. The genes are TRBV9 and TRBJ1-4; unclear D gene. The germline gives CDR1 SGDLS, CDR2 YYNGEE. Trimming removed 0 bases at V and 7 bases at J, with 13 bases between. The CDR3 is made up of 15 amino acids.

V gene TRBV12-5 combines with J gene TRBJ1-4; the D gene is possibly TRBD1 (5 bases). CDR3 size: 14 residues. The germline V and J ends were trimmed by 1 base and 5 bases, with 8 bases remaining between them. CDR1 and CDR2 (germline): LGHNT, FRNRAP. This CDR3 is CASGLGQKNEKLFF. Written as DNA, the CDR3 is TGTGCTAGTGGTTTGGGACAGAAAAATGAAAAACTGTTTTTT.

Here the CDR3 reads CAIKRQGGNEQFF. CDR3 coding DNA: TGTGCCATCAAACGACAGGGAGGTAATGAGCAGTTCTTC. The chain combines TRBV10-3 with TRBJ2-1, with a weak D call TRBD1 (7 bases). The ends were cut back, 7 bases at V and 7 bases at J, with 14 bases in the middle. Germline loops: CDR1 ENHRY, CDR2 SYGVKD. CDR3 size: 13 residues.

The chain carries TRBV7-2 and TRBJ1-1, with 9 bases fitting TRBD1. Per germline, CDR1 SGHTA and CDR2 FQGNSA. The CDR3 covers 15 residues. V dropped 5 bases and J dropped 3; count of bases not matched to a gene: 7. The CDR3 loop is CASSPGQGRDTEAFF. CDR3 in DNA: TGTGCCAGCAGCCCGGGACAGGGTAGGGACACTGAAGCTTTCTTT.

This chain links TRBV5-1 with TRBJ2-7, with D perhaps TRBD2 (7 bases). CDR1 and CDR2 (germline): SGHRS, YFSETQ. With 2 bases removed from V and 2 bases from J, the gap between germline ends came to 11 bases. The CDR3 runs 14 residues. The CDR3 DNA reads as TGCGCCAGCAGCTTAAGGGGGGGGGCCTACGAGCAGTACTTC. It encodes CASSLRGGAYEQYF.

The chain carries TRBV7-2 and TRBJ1-2; D possibly corresponds to TRBD1 (5 bases). The CDR3 contains 14 residues. The V end lost 2 bases, the J end lost 8 bases, and 15 bases lay between the germline ends. Per germline, CDR1 SGHTA and CDR2 FQGNSA. CDR3: CASSLPLQGRGYTF. CDR3 in DNA: TGTGCCAGCAGCTTACCCCTCCAGGGTCGGGGCTACACCTTC.

This clone has ten or more counts. The V call is TRBV6-5, the J call TRBJ2-5; 8 nucleotides align to TRBD2. The germline CDR1 and CDR2 sequences are MNHEY and SVGAGI. The V gene end was trimmed by 5 bases and the J gene end by 2 bases; junction bases not matched to a gene: 4. The CDR3 is 14 residues long. CDR3 region: CASSRGGRQETQYF. The DNA for the CDR3 is TGTGCCAGCAGTCGCGGGGGGAGACAAGAGACCCAGTACTTC.

The V call is TRBV18, the J call TRBJ1-6; possible D gene TRBD1, 5 bases. The CDR3 contains 16 residues. Germline assignment: CDR1 KGHSH and CDR2 LQKENI. V was trimmed by 1 base and J by 5 bases, leaving 12 bases between them. Here the CDR3 reads CASSPRQGSDNSPLHF. The CDR3 DNA reads as TGTGCCAGCTCACCACGGCAGGGCAGTGATAATTCACCCCTCCACTTT.

V is TRBV29-1 and J is TRBJ1-1, with D unclear. Germline values: CDR1 SQVTM, CDR2 ANQGSEA. CDR3 size: 11 residues. V gave up 4 bases and J gave up 3 bases, with 6 bases separating them. CDR3 sequence: CSVGQDTEAFF. CDR3 coding DNA: TGCAGCGTTGGTCAGGACACTGAAGCTTTCTTT.

This chain joins TRBV18 and TRBJ1-1, with a tentative D call TRBD1 (5 bases). The germline V gene has CDR1 KGHSH and CDR2 LQKENI. CDR3 length: 13 residues. Trimming removed 2 bases at V and 3 bases at J, with 7 bases between. CDR3 sequence (DNA): TGTGCCAGCTCACCAGGGACTCACACTGAAGCTTTCTTT. Translated: CASSPGTHTEAFF.

Here the CDR3 reads CASQGMLASADTQYF. CDR3 DNA sequence: TGTGCCAGCCAGGGAATGCTAGCGAGCGCAGATACGCAGTATTTT. This chain uses TRBV5-6 with TRBJ2-3; tentatively, D is TRBD2 (6 bases). The CDR3 has 15 residues. From germline, CDR1 is SGHDT and CDR2 YYEEEE. The V end lost 7 bases, the J end lost 4 bases, and 19 bases lay between the germline ends. Looking up the rest from reference TRBV5-6 and TRBJ2-3 gives the full variable domain: DAGVTQSPTHLIKTRGQQVTLRCSPKSGHDTVSWYQQALGQGPQFIFQYYEEEERQRGNFPDRFSGHQFPNYSSELNVNALLLGDSALYLCASQGMLASADTQYFGPGTRLTVL.

This rearrangement joins TRBV28 to TRBJ1-5; possible D gene TRBD1, 5 bases. Germline CDR1 is MDHEN and CDR2 is SYDVKM. The CDR3 sequence is 16 residues long. V lost 6 bases to trimming and J lost 6 bases, with 21 bases between them. The CDR3 DNA reads as TGTGCCAGCAGGGTTTGGACCGCGGGGGGAGGTCAGCCCCAGCATTTT. The encoded protein is CASRVWTAGGGQPQHF.

The CDR3 loop is CASSLLTGSDQPQHF. In DNA form, the CDR3 reads TGTGCCAGCAGCTTGTTGACAGGGTCGGATCAGCCCCAGCATTTT. This chain links TRBV5-6 with TRBJ1-5; 7 nucleotides match TRBD1. Trimming at V came to 1 base and at J to 5 bases, leaving 6 bases not matched to a gene. This CDR3 has 15 residues. Germline V gene lookup returns CDR1 SGHDT and CDR2 YYEEEE.

The CDR3 spells CASTERAGVVKLFF. CDR3 DNA sequence: TGTGCCAGCACCGAAAGGGCAGGGGTGGTAAAACTGTTTTTT. This chain links TRBV7-2 with TRBJ1-4; the D gene is possibly TRBD1 (6 bases). V gave up 7 bases and J gave up 10 bases, with 19 bases separating them. The germline V gene encodes CDR1 SGHTA and CDR2 FQGNSA. The CDR3 consists of 14 residues.

The V and J genes are TRBV4-1 and TRBJ1-1, with D unclear. The length of the CDR3 is 12 residues. The ends were cut back, 1 base at V and 6 bases at J, with 6 bases in the middle. Germline V gene sequence: CDR1 MGHRA, CDR2 YSYEKL. CDR3 loop: CASSQGLAEAFF. The CDR3 DNA is TGCGCCAGCAGCCAAGGGCTGGCTGAAGCTTTCTTT.

The V call is TRBV4-3, the J call TRBJ2-7; 10 bases are a match to TRBD1. The CDR3 contains 15 residues. Germline values: CDR1 LGHNA, CDR2 YSLEER. With 0 bases clipped from V and 3 bases from J, the junction kept 2 bases outside the gene matches. For the CDR3, the DNA is TGCGCCAGCAGCCAAGAGGGGACAGGGGACTACGAGCAGTACTTC. Its translation: CASSQEGTGDYEQYF.

The chain carries TRBV12-5 and TRBJ2-7, with 9 nucleotides matching TRBD1. Looked up from germline, CDR1 is LGHNT and CDR2 is FRNRAP. The V and J ends lost 6 bases and 2 bases, in that order; junction bases with no gene match: 5. There are 14 residues in the CDR3. The CDR3 region is CASGQGQGPYEQYF. The CDR3 region has the DNA TGTGCTAGTGGGCAAGGACAGGGGCCCTACGAGCAGTACTTC.

CDR3 sequence reads: CASSPGVAETQYF. CDR3 coding DNA: TGTGCCAGCAGCCCAGGGGTAGCGGAGACCCAGTACTTC. J is TRBJ2-5 and V is TRBV7-6, with D maybe TRBD1 (6 bases). Germline CDR1 and CDR2: SGHVS and FNYEAQ. With 5 bases removed from V and 5 bases from J, the gap between germline ends came to 12 bases. The CDR3 loop spans 13 amino acids.

This clone was counted a single time. The chain recombines TRBV18 with TRBJ1-1, with TRBD1 matching over 8 bases. Per the germline V gene, CDR1 is KGHSH and CDR2 is LQKENI. The CDR3 is made up of 17 amino acids. Trimming took 3 bases from V and 0 from J; bases not matched to a gene: 9. The CDR3 region has the DNA TGTGCCAGCTCACCGGGCCGACAGGGGACAATGAACACTGAAGCTTTCTTT. This encodes CASSPGRQGTMNTEAFF.

The rearrangement links TRBV6-5 to TRBJ2-7; TRBD1 agrees at 8 bases. The trim removed 3 bases at V and 7 bases at J, leaving 8 bases unmatched. Germline-derived CDR1 and CDR2 are MNHEY and SVGAGI. The CDR3 length is 14 residues. CDR3 in amino acids: CASSYGRGLGEQYF. The CDR3 DNA reads TGTGCCAGCAGTTATGGCAGGGGGCTAGGGGAGCAGTACTTC.

The chain employs TRBV27 and TRBJ2-1; weak D call: TRBD1 (6 bases). The germline V and J ends were trimmed by 5 bases and 0 bases, with 11 bases remaining between them. CDR3 length: 15 residues. Germline lookup yields CDR1 MNHEY and CDR2 SMNVEV (reference sequence). The CDR3 region is CASSPQGYSYNEQFF. The CDR3 DNA follows: TGTGCCAGCAGTCCCCAGGGGTACTCCTACAATGAGCAGTTCTTC.